The 6 T cell receptor beta chains presented below share a single source sample, sequenced in a study. TCRdb independently ran MiXCR on the RT-PCR reads; one entry per CDR3 protein. The profile shows fewer than 800,000 distinct CDR3 sequences, 14% of them singletons. Material for sequencing was memory CD4+ T cells from blood. All receptors come from a female donor in good health, serving as a healthy control.

The V gene is TRBV18, the J gene TRBJ1-4; D uncertain. Germline assignment: CDR1 KGHSH and CDR2 LQKENI. The CDR3 sequence is 15 residues long. V was cut by 0 bases and J by 8 bases, with 13 bases left in between. CDR3 amino acids: CASSPPSLPGEKLFF. The DNA of the CDR3 is TGTGCCAGCTCACCACCCAGCCTCCCCGGGGAAAAACTGTTTTTT.

This clonotype has more than one count but fewer than ten. The chain is built from TRBV9 and TRBJ2-1; 8 positions match TRBD2. Germline lookup yields CDR1 SGDLS and CDR2 YYNGEE. The CDR3 spans 14 residues. The V gene end was trimmed by 3 bases and the J gene end by 6 bases; junction bases not matched to a gene: 5. This CDR3 is CASSDPTSANEQFF. The CDR3 nucleotides read TGTGCCAGCAGCGACCCGACTAGCGCCAATGAGCAGTTCTTC. Looking up the rest from reference TRBV9 and TRBJ2-1 gives the full variable domain: DSGVTQTPKHLITATGQRVTLRCSPRSGDLSVYWYQQSLDQGLQFLIQYYNGEERAKGNILERFSAQQFPDLHSELNLSSLELGDSALYFCASSDPTSANEQFFGPGTRLTVL.

This clonotype was seen repeatedly, ten times or more. The chain carries TRBV27 and TRBJ1-5; D is undetermined. This CDR3 spans 17 amino acids. From germline, CDR1 is MNHEY and CDR2 SMNVEV (reference sequence). V was trimmed by 0 bases and J by 1 base, leaving 13 bases between them. The CDR3 bases are TGTGCCAGCAGTTTATCGTCGGGAGTCGGCAGCAATCAGCCCCAGCATTTT. Its translation: CASSLSSGVGSNQPQHF.

There are a few counts of this clonotype. V is TRBV12-3 or TRBV12-4 and J is TRBJ2-3, with 10 nucleotides matching TRBD2. This CDR3 is built from 19 residues. With 5 bases clipped from V and 0 bases from J, the junction kept 14 bases outside the gene matches. CDR3 DNA sequence: TGTGCCAGCAGTGAAATGCGAAGGACTAGCGGAGAAAGCACAGATACGCAGTATTTT. Translation gives CASSEMRRTSGESTDTQYF.

The rearrangement uses TRBV3-1 and TRBJ2-5; D might be TRBD1 (6 bases). V was trimmed by 0 bases and J by 3 bases, leaving 14 bases between them. Germline lookup yields CDR1 LGHDT and CDR2 YNNKEL (reference sequence). The CDR3 is 16 amino acids. The CDR3 loop reads CASSQDWARGEETQYF. CDR3 sequence (DNA): TGTGCCAGCAGCCAAGATTGGGCCAGGGGCGAAGAGACCCAGTACTTC.

This clonotype was counted only a few times. This chain uses TRBV5-1 with TRBJ1-3, with TRBD1 matching over 8 bases. V lost 4 bases to trimming and J lost 7 bases; unmatched junction nucleotides: 7. CDR1 and CDR2 (germline): SGHRS, YFSETQ. The CDR3 consists of 14 residues. CDR3 region: CASSPKDRANTIYF. CDR3 sequence (DNA): TGCGCCAGCAGCCCCAAGGACAGGGCCAACACCATATATTTT.